Listed below are T cell receptor beta chains from one sample, sequenced in a study of cytomegalovirus exposure and HLA in healthy donors. The data were produced by immunoSEQ multiplex PCR, yet TCRdb's version contains in-frame clones alone and is incomplete. Of more than 200,000 clones in the sample, approximately 81% were seen once. Sample: PBMCs. The origin of the receptors is a human donor in good health. Both conserved end residues are part of each CDR3. Fields, in order: D gene, J gene, V gene, clone size, CDR3 DNA, CDR3 protein. D genes are given only for firm matches. Expanded clones get a size class; other rows say once, few or many, or leave the size out.

>TRBD2|TRBJ2-1|TRBV18|NA
TGTGCCAGCTCACCTAGAACCCCGGGACTAGGAAACAATGAGCAGTTCTTC
CASSPRTPGLGNNEQFF
>NA|TRBJ2-5|TRBV5-1|once
TGCGCCAGCAGCTTGTGGGGCCAGGGTGGGCAAGAGACCCAGTACTTC
CASSLWGQGGQETQYF
>TRBD1|TRBJ2-2|TRBV9|few
TGTGCCAGCAGCGTAGGACAGGGGAGGATGGCCGGGGAGCTGTTTTTT
CASSVGQGRMAGELFF
>TRBD2|TRBJ2-7|TRBV6-5|NA
TGTGCCAGCAGTTCATGGACTAGCGGGATCCCCGAGCAGTACTTC
CASSSWTSGIPEQYF
>TRBD2|TRBJ2-1|TRBV27|NA
TGTGCCAGCAGCCGTGGAGGGACTAGCACCTATGAGCAGTTCTTC
CASSRGGTSTYEQFF
>NA|TRBJ1-5|TRBV2|NA
TGTGCCAGCGGACCACCAGCGGAGCCCCAGCATTTT
CASGPPAEPQHF
>NA|TRBJ2-1|TRBV19|NA
TGTGCCAGTACGATCGGAGGGCCCTACAATGAGCAGTTCTTC
CASTIGGPYNEQFF
>TRBD1|TRBJ2-1|TRBV28|NA
TGTGCCAGCAGTTCATCGGGACAGGGGGCGAATGAGCAGTTCTTC
CASSSSGQGANEQFF
>TRBD2|TRBJ2-5|TRBV27|once
TGTGCCAGCAGTTTGCTAGCGGGAGGGAAGACCCAGTACTTC
CASSLLAGGKTQYF
>TRBD1|TRBJ1-2|TRBV27|NA
TGTGCCAGCAGCAGGACAGGGCTTGGGGGCTACACCTTC
CASSRTGLGGYTF
>NA|TRBJ2-1|TRBV5-1|NA
TGCGCCAGCAGGGTGGGAGGGGGGGATGAGCAGTTCTTC
CASRVGGGDEQFF
>TRBD1|TRBJ1-4|TRBV30|NA
TGTGCCTGGAGTAAGAACAGGGGCCTTGAAAAACTGTTTTTT
CAWSKNRGLEKLFF
>TRBD1|TRBJ1-5|TRBV19|NA
TGTGCCAGCAAGACAGGGGTGGGGGAGCAGCCCCAGCATTTT
CASKTGVGEQPQHF
>TRBD2|TRBJ2-3|TRBV19|NA
TGTGCCAGTAGTAACCAACTAGCGGCTAGCACAGATACGCAGTATTTT
CASSNQLAASTDTQYF
>TRBD1|TRBJ2-1|TRBV5-4|NA
TGTGCCAGCAGCCCAGCACAGGGGGATGAGCAGTTCTTC
CASSPAQGDEQFF
>TRBD1|TRBJ2-7|TRBV28|NA
TGTGCCACCGTTACTAGACAGGGGGCCCTCTACGAGCAGTACTTC
CATVTRQGALYEQYF
>TRBD1|TRBJ2-2|TRBV5-4|NA
TGTGCCAGCAGCTTCCAGGGGGCCGACGGGGAGCTGTTTTTT
CASSFQGADGELFF
>TRBD2|TRBJ2-1|TRBV7-9|NA
TGTGCCAGCAGCTTGAACAGGGGGCAGGTAGCGGGAGGGTACAATGAGCAGTTCTTC
CASSLNRGQVAGGYNEQFF
>NA|TRBJ1-5|TRBV28|NA
TGTGCCAGCAGTCCTACAGGGTACTATAGCAATCAGCCCCAGCATTTT
CASSPTGYYSNQPQHF
>TRBD1|TRBJ1-4|TRBV30|NA
TGTGCCTGGAGTGTCGGGACAGTTAATGAAAAACTGTTTTTT
CAWSVGTVNEKLFF
>TRBD1|TRBJ2-1|TRBV4-2|NA
TGTGCCAGCAGCCACGGACAGGGGATGTACAATGAGCAGTTCTTC
CASSHGQGMYNEQFF
>TRBD2|TRBJ2-3|TRBV9|NA
TGTGCCAGCAGCGCCGGGACTAGCGGGAGGTGGGCAGATACGCAGTATTTT
CASSAGTSGRWADTQYF
>TRBD2|TRBJ2-1|TRBV11-2|NA
TGTGCCAGCAGCGTTACCGCGGGAGTCCCCTCCTACAATGAGCAGTTCTTC
CASSVTAGVPSYNEQFF
>TRBD2|TRBJ2-5|TRBV7-8|NA
TGTGCCAGCAGCTTTTACCTAGCGGAAGAGACCCAGTACTTC
CASSFYLAEETQYF
>NA|TRBJ2-6|TRBV7-8|NA
TGTGCCAGCAGTTTCGGGGGACGGGGGGCCAACGTCCTGACTTTC
CASSFGGRGANVLTF
>NA|TRBJ2-1|TRBV7-3|NA
TGTGCCAGCAGCTTAACGGCGGACTCCTACAATGAGCAGTTCTTC
CASSLTADSYNEQFF
>NA|TRBJ2-3|TRBV5-4|NA
TGTGCCAGCAGCTTACGCGGGGTCACAGATACGCAGTATTTT
CASSLRGVTDTQYF
>NA|TRBJ2-7|TRBV9|NA
TGTGCCAGCAGCCCCCGTGATAGTAGCGGTATCGACGAGCAGTACTTC
CASSPRDSSGIDEQYF
>NA|TRBJ2-1|TRBV5-1|NA
TGCGCCAGCAGCGCGGGACAGTCTGTTGGCGGCGAGCAGTTCTTC
CASSAGQSVGGEQFF
>TRBD2|TRBJ2-7|TRBV5-3|NA
TGTGCCAGAAGCTTGGGCGGGAGGATTGCCTACGAGCAGTACTTC
CARSLGGRIAYEQYF
>NA|TRBJ1-2|TRBV7-9|NA
TGTGCCAGCAGCCAGGATGTAGGCTATGGCTACACCTTC
CASSQDVGYGYTF
>NA|TRBJ2-1|TRBV19|NA
TGTGCCAGTAGGAGCCCAGGGATCTCCTACAATGAGCAGTTCTTC
CASRSPGISYNEQFF
>TRBD1|TRBJ2-7|TRBV5-4|NA
TGTGCCAGCAGCCGGGGGGGACAGGGGCATTACGAGCAGTACTTC
CASSRGGQGHYEQYF
>NA|TRBJ1-1|TRBV7-9|once
TGTGCCAGCAGCTTAATTTCTGGGCAGAACACTGAAGCTTTCTTT
CASSLISGQNTEAFF
>TRBD2|TRBJ2-5|TRBV5-4|once
TGTGCCAGCAGCTCAAAGCGGGAGGCCGCACGGGAGACCCAGTACTTC
CASSSKREAARETQYF
>NA|TRBJ1-2|TRBV28|NA
TGTGCCAGCAGTCCCCTGGGCAGGCCTTTTGGCTACACCTTC
CASSPLGRPFGYTF
>TRBD1|TRBJ2-3|TRBV5-1|NA
TGCGCCAGCAGCCGCCTAGGGGGCCCAACAGATACGCAGTATTTT
CASSRLGGPTDTQYF
>NA|TRBJ2-7|TRBV27|NA
TGTGCCAGCAGTTTCACTCCTTCATCCTACGAGCAGTACTTC
CASSFTPSSYEQYF
>NA|TRBJ1-3|TRBV28|NA
TGTGCCAGCATCACAGGGTCCACCTGGTCTGGAAACACCATATATTTT
CASITGSTWSGNTIYF
>NA|TRBJ2-1|TRBV7-3|NA
TGTGCCAGCAGCTTAGGGGGGAGCGGTGAGCAGTTCTTC
CASSLGGSGEQFF
>NA|TRBJ2-5|TRBV7-8|NA
TGTGCCAGCAGCATGAGGGAGACCCAGTACTTC
CASSMRETQYF
>NA|TRBJ1-5|TRBV2|NA
TGTGCCAGCAGTGAAATGTCCAGGGGAACAAATCAGCCCCAGCATTTT
CASSEMSRGTNQPQHF
>NA|TRBJ2-5|TRBV5-4|NA
TGTGCCAGCAGCCGGGACTTGTCCCAAGAGACCCAGTACTTC
CASSRDLSQETQYF
>TRBD1|TRBJ2-7|TRBV19|NA
TGTGCCAGTAGTTTCGGGACAGGGTCAGTCTACGAGCAGTACTTC
CASSFGTGSVYEQYF
>NA|TRBJ1-2|TRBV9|NA
TGTGCCAGCAGCGTAGCCGGGGGTCCTAACTATGGCTACACCTTC
CASSVAGGPNYGYTF
>TRBD1|TRBJ1-1|TRBV9|NA
TGTGCCAGCAGCGCGGGGACAGGTGAAGCTTTCTTT
CASSAGTGEAFF
>NA|TRBJ2-1|TRBV5-4|NA
TGTGCCAGCAGCTTGGGGCGGGGAGTCATCTACAATGAGCAGTTCTTC
CASSLGRGVIYNEQFF
>NA|TRBJ1-2|TRBV19|once
TGTGCCAGTAGTATAGGGCGCCCTGCGGACTATGGCTACACCTTC
CASSIGRPADYGYTF
>TRBD1|TRBJ1-6|TRBV19|NA
TGTGCCAGTAGTATCCCTCCGACCGGGACAGCTAATTCACCCCTCCACTTT
CASSIPPTGTANSPLHF
>TRBD1|TRBJ2-7|TRBV19|NA
TGTGCCAGTAGGGCCGGACAGGGAGGCTACGAGCAGTACTTC
CASRAGQGGYEQYF
>NA|TRBJ2-5|TRBV2|NA
TGTGCCAGCTGGTCAGGACAAGAGACCCAGTACTTC
CASWSGQETQYF
>NA|TRBJ1-1|TRBV29-1|NA
TGCAGCGTTGTAGGGGGGGACGCTGAAGCTTTCTTT
CSVVGGDAEAFF
>TRBD2|TRBJ2-2|TRBV25-1|few
TGTGCCAGCAGAGCGGGAGTGTACACCGGGGAGCTGTTTTTT
CASRAGVYTGELFF
>TRBD2|TRBJ2-1|TRBV12-5|NA
TGTGCTAGTGGACGAACCGGGACTAGCGGGAGTAATTACGAGCAGTTCTTC
CASGRTGTSGSNYEQFF
>NA|TRBJ2-1|TRBV2|NA
TGTGCCAGCATCGAGGGGGGGTCCTCCTACAATGAGCAGTTCTTC
CASIEGGSSYNEQFF